One sample yielded the 10 T cell receptor beta chains listed below, sequenced in a study of shared clonotypes between healthy human individuals. The assay was immunoSEQ multiplex PCR, and TCRdb's table has in-frame clones only and misses some. This sample yields about 590,000 clones, of which less than 97% are seen a single time; about 0.11% belongs to the top ten. Naive CD8 cells lacked CD45RO, underwent positive selection for CCR7 and left out terminally differentiated effector memory CD45RA+ cells. The material sequenced was naive CD8+ T cells sorted from blood. These receptors were collected from a woman in her thirties in good health.

The chain has TRBV7-9 and TRBJ1-4; tentative D call: TRBD1 (5 bases). Germline V CDR1 and CDR2: SEHNR, FQNEAQ (reference sequence). The CDR3 has 14 amino acids. The V gene lost 5 bases and the J gene lost 1 base, with 8 bases spanning the gap. This CDR3 is CASSTGGTNEKLFF. In DNA, the CDR3 is TGTGCCAGCAGCACAGGTGGAACTAATGAAAAACTGTTTTTT.

About this clone itself: Additional DNA sequences in this sample encode the identical CDR3. J is TRBJ2-5 and V is TRBV6-5; D remains ambiguous. The CDR3 is made up of 14 amino acids. V shed 0 bases and J shed 1 base, with 6 bases lying between them. Germline CDR1 MNHEY, CDR2 SVGAGI. The CDR3 region is CASSYSNSQETQYF. The CDR3, as DNA: TGTGCCAGCAGTTACTCGAACAGCCAAGAGACCCAGTACTTC.

The V and J genes are TRBV28 and TRBJ2-3; unclear D gene. Germline V gives CDR1 MDHEN, CDR2 SYDVKM. The CDR3 has 14 residues. The V and J ends lost 3 bases and 1 base respectively, with 8 bases between them. This CDR3 is CASSFRIGTDTQYF. The CDR3 nucleotides are TGTGCCAGCAGTTTTCGGATCGGCACAGATACGCAGTATTTT.

The J gene is TRBJ2-7, the V gene TRBV9; D not certain. The CDR3 length is 13 residues. Trimming removed 1 base at V and 3 bases at J, with 8 bases between. Germline-derived CDR1 and CDR2 are SGDLS and YYNGEE. The CDR3, as DNA: TGTGCCAGCAGCGTATCCGCTAACTACGAGCAGTACTTC. Translation: CASSVSANYEQYF.

The chain links TRBV19 to TRBJ1-2, with D perhaps matching TRBD1 (5 bases). Germline V CDR1 and CDR2: LNHDA, SQIVND (reference sequence). The CDR3 totals 14 residues. The ends were cut back, 5 bases at V and 0 bases at J, with 10 bases in the middle. CDR3 nucleotide sequence: TGTGCCAGTAGTTCCTTGACAGCTAACTATGGCTACACCTTC. It encodes CASSSLTANYGYTF.

V and J are TRBV19 and TRBJ1-1; 7 bases map to TRBD1. V lost 3 bases to trimming and J lost 1 base; unmatched junction nucleotides: 5. This CDR3 is built from 15 residues. In germline, CDR1 is LNHDA, CDR2 SQIVND (reference sequence). DNA for the CDR3: TGTGCCAGTAGTATCCGGGACAGCTGGAACACTGAAGCTTTCTTT. Its translation is CASSIRDSWNTEAFF. The full variable domain, in which reference TRBV19 and TRBJ1-1 provide the parts outside the CDR3, is DGGITQSPKYLFRKEGQNVTLSCEQNLNHDAMYWYRQDPGQGLRLIYYSQIVNDFQKGDIAEGYSVSREKKESFPLTVTSAQKNPTAFYLCASSIRDSWNTEAFFGQGTRLTVV.

This sequence joins TRBV21-1 and TRBJ2-1; TRBD1 is taken as the D call from the table, unchecked against the DNA. TRBV21-1 is tagged as a pseudogene. CDR3 length equals 16 residues. CDR3 residues: CASSKGSRGSGNEQFF. DNA for the CDR3: TGTGCCAGCAGCAAAGGGTCCAGGGGGAGCGGCAATGAGCAGTTCTTC.

V and J are TRBV5-4 and TRBJ2-7; tentatively, D is TRBD1 (6 bases). The CDR3 has 13 amino acids. Per the germline V gene, CDR1 is SGHNT and CDR2 is YYREEE (reference sequence). V lost 5 bases and J 3 bases, leaving 12 bases between the germline ends. The CDR3 spells CASSDGQHYEQYF. The CDR3, as DNA: TGTGCCAGCAGTGACGGACAGCACTACGAGCAGTACTTC.

This chain uses TRBV9 with TRBJ1-2; D not certain. V gave up 0 bases and J gave up 2 bases, with 5 bases separating them. Per germline, CDR1 SGDLS and CDR2 YYNGEE. The CDR3 runs to 13 residues. CDR3: CASSVVGNYGYTF. CDR3 DNA: TGTGCCAGCAGCGTAGTAGGGAACTATGGCTACACCTTC.

This clone was observed a single time. V is TRBV7-8 and J is TRBJ1-4; 12 bases map to TRBD1. The J segment lost 4 bases and the V segment lost 5 bases, leaving 17 bases of the junction unmatched. The germline V gene has CDR1 SGHVS and CDR2 FQNEAQ. This CDR3 has 20 residues. The CDR3 region has the DNA TGTGCCAGCAGCCACCGCTTACCGGGACAGGGGGCGGGTGGTAATGAAAAACTGTTTTTT. This translates into CASSHRLPGQGAGGNEKLFF.